This record covers a single TCR beta chain. Its antigen remains unknown. Data came from immunoSEQ multiplex PCR; TCRdb stores just in-frame clones and leaves some out. The table includes some 200,000 clones, around 75% detected once. This sample was taken from a study of cytotoxic CD8 clonotypes in ibrutinib-treated CLL. About the study: Averaging across samples gave roughly 230,000 productive templates and 75,000 to 100,000 productive rearrangements. Findings and limits, study-wide: Treatment left the uncommon public clonotypes either contracted or stable in frequency.

The receptor comes from a human donor with chronic lymphocytic leukemia. The specimen comprised PBMCs, sampled after 12 months of ibrutinib treatment.

In nucleotides, the CDR3 is TGTGCCAGCAGCTTCCGGGACAGGGACTATGGCTACACCTTC. This translates into CASSFRDRDYGYTF. The chain couples TRBV5-4 to TRBJ1-2; 9 nucleotides agree with TRBD1. Germline values: CDR1 SGHNT, CDR2 YYREEE (reference sequence). The V segment lost 2 bases and the J segment 3 bases; nucleotides outside the gene matches: 2. This CDR3 is built from 14 residues.